The 30 T cell receptor beta chains given below trace back to one sample, sequenced in a study of cytomegalovirus exposure and HLA in healthy donors. The PCR was carried out with 60 Vbeta primers and 13 Jbeta primers. Sequencing was performed with immunoSEQ multiplex PCR; in TCRdb, only in-frame clones are kept and a portion is missing. The sample holds some 120,000 clones, around 78% seen once. The sample consisted of PBMCs. Source of these receptors: a man in his forties in good health and CMV-seronegative.

This clone came up a few times. The chain is built from TRBV7-8 and TRBJ2-1, with D perhaps TRBD2 (7 bases). The CDR3 covers 15 residues. Germline lookup yields CDR1 SGHVS and CDR2 FQNEAQ. Deletions cut 4 bases from V and 8 bases from J, with 18 bases between. The CDR3 DNA follows: TGTGCCAGCAGCTCCCCCAGGCGGGGGCTTTATGAGCAGTTCTTC. It codes for CASSSPRRGLYEQFF.

As for this clone: Sequence at one end of the junction differs from germline and may be a read error. The chain joins TRBV7-9 to TRBJ1-6, with D possibly being TRBD1 (6 bases). The CDR3 length is 15 residues. Germline V CDR1 and CDR2: SEHNR, FQNEAQ (reference sequence). The CDR3 nucleotides are TGTTCCAGCAGCTTAGCGGGCCAGGGGAAATCACCCCTCCACTTT. Protein sequence: CSSSLAGQGKSPLHF.

The chain recombines TRBV11-2 with TRBJ2-7, with D possibly matching TRBD1 (5 bases). The CDR3 extends over 14 amino acids. The germline V gene has CDR1 SGHAT and CDR2 FQNNGV. With 7 bases removed from V and 4 bases from J, the gap between germline ends came to 17 bases. Here the CDR3 DNA reads TGTGCCAGCACCCGCTATAGGCAGGGATACGAGCAGTACTTC. Its protein product is CASTRYRQGYEQYF. Full variable domain (rest looked up from reference TRBV11-2 and TRBJ2-7): EAGVAQSPRYKIIEKRQSVAFWCNPISGHATLYWYQQILGQGPKLLIQFQNNGVVDDSQLPKDRFSAERLKGVDSTLKIQPAKLEDSAVYLCASTRYRQGYEQYFGPGTRLTVT.

V gene TRBV28 combines with J gene TRBJ2-1; D is possibly TRBD2 (7 bases). The CDR3 is 16 residues long. V gave up 5 bases and J gave up 7 bases, with 21 bases separating them. Germline-derived CDR1 and CDR2 are MDHEN and SYDVKM. CDR3 sequence: CASSTRWGGAGNEQFF. DNA for the CDR3: TGTGCCAGCAGTACCAGGTGGGGGGGGGCGGGGAATGAGCAGTTCTTC.

The chain joins TRBV27 to TRBJ1-6, with D perhaps TRBD1 (6 bases). Deletions cut 2 bases from V and 0 bases from J, with 8 bases between. Germline V gene sequence: CDR1 MNHEY, CDR2 SMNVEV (reference sequence). This CDR3 has 16 residues. CDR3 region: CASSLQGSSYNSPLHF. CDR3 DNA: TGTGCCAGCAGTTTACAGGGGTCCTCCTATAATTCACCCCTCCACTTT.

This sequence joins TRBV6-6 and TRBJ1-6, with D uncertain. The CDR3 covers 13 residues. The V and J ends lost 6 bases and 7 bases respectively, with 10 bases between them. The germline V gene has CDR1 MNHNY and CDR2 SVGAGI (reference sequence). CDR3 in amino acids: CASSLPPNSPLHF. The CDR3 bases are TGTGCCAGCAGCCTCCCCCCCAATTCACCCCTCCACTTT.

In its sample, this clone was seen a few times. This chain connects TRBV4-3 to TRBJ2-7; tentative D call: TRBD1 (6 bases). V lost 3 bases, J lost 0 bases, and 12 bases lay in between. The CDR3 is 15 residues long. Germline V lookup: CDR1 LGHNA, CDR2 YSLEER. This chain's CDR3 is CASSHLRDTSYEQYF. The CDR3 nucleotides are TGCGCCAGCAGCCACCTCCGGGACACCTCCTACGAGCAGTACTTC.

The rearrangement uses TRBV5-1 and TRBJ2-5; no definite D call. Trimming left V 6 bases short and J 3 bases short, with 6 bases between. This CDR3 is built from 11 residues. The germline V gene has CDR1 SGHRS and CDR2 YFSETQ. In nucleotides, the CDR3 is TGCGCCAGCACCCGGGAAGAGACCCAGTACTTC. Amino acids: CASTREETQYF.

This sequence joins TRBV10-3 and TRBJ2-3; 7 bases agree with TRBD1. Germline CDR1 is ENHRY and CDR2 is SYGVKD. V was clipped by 6 bases and J by 3 bases; unmatched bases: 6. The CDR3 length is 14 residues. The CDR3 loop is CAISAGGSTDTQYF. The CDR3 bases are TGTGCCATCAGCGCAGGGGGAAGTACAGATACGCAGTATTTT.

V usage is TRBV18 and J usage is TRBJ2-6; no reliable D call. Between the trimmed V and J ends, which lost 4 bases and 2 bases, there was a span of 30 bases. The CDR3 spans 22 residues. Germline values: CDR1 KGHSH, CDR2 LQKENI. The CDR3 region has the DNA TGTGCCAGCTCACGCCCCCCGATGCACAGAAATACCCTTTATGCTGGGGCCAACGTCCTGACTTTC. Protein product: CASSRPPMHRNTLYAGANVLTF.

The chain links TRBV19 to TRBJ2-1; D call uncertain. Trimming pared 8 bases from V and 0 bases from J, leaving 5 bases between. The CDR3 loop spans 12 amino acids. In germline, CDR1 is LNHDA, CDR2 SQIVND (reference sequence). The CDR3 DNA follows: TGTGCCAGTGGCTTCTCCTACAATGAGCAGTTCTTC. It translates to CASGFSYNEQFF.

About this clone itself: The sample carries other DNA sequences with the same CDR3. This chain links TRBV6-1 with TRBJ1-3; D perhaps matches TRBD1 (5 bases). CDR1 and CDR2 from the germline V gene are MNHNS and SASEGT. Trimming pared 4 bases from V and 7 bases from J, leaving 14 bases between. This CDR3 is built from 14 residues. The CDR3 nucleotides read TGTGCCAGCAGTGGGGGGGGAAGAGGGAACACCATATATTTT. Its protein is CASSGGGRGNTIYF.

The chain is built from TRBV6-1 and TRBJ2-7; possible D gene TRBD2, 6 bases. Trimming removed 2 bases from V and 5 bases from J, with 13 bases in between. This CDR3 contains 14 residues. The V gene's germline CDR1 is MNHNS and CDR2 SASEGT. The CDR3 sequence: CASSESGERNEQYF. CDR3 DNA sequence: TGTGCCAGCAGTGAATCGGGGGAACGCAACGAGCAGTACTTC.

This chain uses TRBV19 with TRBJ2-1, with a tentative D call TRBD1 (5 bases). Germline CDR1 is LNHDA and CDR2 is SQIVND (reference sequence). There are 14 residues in the CDR3. The V end lost 4 bases, the J end lost 2 bases, and 9 bases lay between the germline ends. Here the CDR3 reads CASSTGWTYNEQFF. The CDR3 DNA follows: TGTGCCAGTAGTACAGGGTGGACCTACAATGAGCAGTTCTTC.

This clone was seen only a few times. The chain joins TRBV9 to TRBJ2-1, with TRBD2 matching 7 bases. J gave up 2 bases and V 0 bases, and 8 bases lay outside the gene matches. CDR3 length equals 17 residues. Germline V gene lookup returns CDR1 SGDLS and CDR2 YYNGEE. For the CDR3, the DNA is TGTGCCAGCAGCGTAGTGGGAGGGAAGGTACCCTACAATGAGCAGTTCTTC. It encodes CASSVVGGKVPYNEQFF.

The rearrangement joins TRBV5-4 to TRBJ2-2; 7 bases map to TRBD1. The CDR3 is 16 residues long. From germline, CDR1 is SGHNT and CDR2 YYREEE (reference sequence). Trimming removed 3 bases from V and 0 bases from J; junction bases left unmatched: 5. The DNA for the CDR3 is TGTGCCAGCAGCTCTGGACAGGCCGCGAACACCGGGGAGCTGTTTTTT. It encodes CASSSGQAANTGELFF.

The chain has TRBV27 and TRBJ1-3; TRBD1 is a possible D gene (5 bases). V was trimmed by 8 bases and J by 4 bases, leaving 21 bases between them. The CDR3 sequence is 16 residues long. Germline lookup yields CDR1 MNHEY and CDR2 SMNVEV (reference sequence). The CDR3 DNA sequence: TGTGCCAGCGTCGGCCGTGGGCAGGGAAGGGGAAACACCATATATTTT. This gives the protein CASVGRGQGRGNTIYF.

This clone has only a few counts. J is TRBJ2-7 and V is TRBV5-1; D is unclear. This CDR3 spans 14 amino acids. The germline V gene has CDR1 SGHRS and CDR2 YFSETQ. Trimming pared 3 bases from V and 4 bases from J, leaving 14 bases between. This CDR3 reads CASSSSGFAYEQYF. The CDR3 DNA is TGCGCCAGCAGCTCCTCCGGTTTCGCTTACGAGCAGTACTTC. Supplemented by reference TRBV5-1 and TRBJ2-7, the full variable domain reads KAGVTQTPRYLIKTRGQQVTLSCSPISGHRSVSWYQQTPGQGLQFLFEYFSETQRNKGNFPGRFSGRQFSNSRSEMNVSTLELGDSALYLCASSSSGFAYEQYFGPGTRLTVT.

This chain connects TRBV28 to TRBJ1-1; the match to TRBD1 covers 9 bases. J gave up 4 bases and V 3 bases, and 6 bases lay outside the gene matches. CDR1 MDHEN and CDR2 SYDVKM come from the germline V gene. CDR3 size: 15 residues. CDR3 amino acids: CASSFRDREFTEAFF. CDR3 in DNA: TGTGCCAGCAGTTTTCGGGACAGGGAGTTCACTGAAGCTTTCTTT.

The rearrangement links TRBV9 to TRBJ1-4; D uncertain. Looked up from germline, CDR1 is SGDLS and CDR2 is YYNGEE. The CDR3 spans 14 residues. The ends were cut back, 4 bases at V and 7 bases at J, with 14 bases in the middle. The DNA for the CDR3 is TGTGCCAGCAGCCCGCATAGTGGGAGTGAAAAACTGTTTTTT. Residues: CASSPHSGSEKLFF.

In this sample, this clone turned up a few times. This same CDR3 is encoded by further DNA sequences in the sample. The rearrangement uses TRBV15 and TRBJ1-1; the D is unclear. The CDR3 loop spans 13 amino acids. Germline V gene data show CDR1 as LNHNV and CDR2 as YYDKDF (reference sequence). V lost 0 bases and J lost 4, with 6 bases in between. CDR3: CATSREEGTEAFF. In DNA, the CDR3 is TGTGCCACCAGCAGAGAAGAGGGCACTGAAGCTTTCTTT.

This clone was recorded a few times. The V and J genes are TRBV4-1 and TRBJ1-3; D is ambiguous. The length of the CDR3 is 16 residues. Trimming left V 6 bases short and J 0 bases short, with 15 bases between. Germline V gene sequence: CDR1 MGHRA, CDR2 YSYEKL. CDR3 region: CASSPGPLSSGNTIYF. CDR3 in DNA: TGCGCCAGCAGTCCGGGTCCCTTGAGCTCTGGAAACACCATATATTTT.

This clone has more than one count but fewer than ten. The V gene is TRBV27, the J gene TRBJ2-1, with D unclear. The V gene's germline CDR1 is MNHEY and CDR2 SMNVEV (reference sequence). The CDR3 runs 15 residues. The V end was cut by 1 base, the J end by 1 base, with 8 bases between. The CDR3 DNA reads as TGTGCCAGCAGTTTATATTCACAGTCCTACAATGAGCAGTTCTTC. This encodes CASSLYSQSYNEQFF.

The sample holds a few counts of this clone. The chain carries TRBV10-3 and TRBJ2-7, with D tentatively TRBD2 (5 bases). The length of the CDR3 is 15 residues. Germline V gene data show CDR1 as ENHRY and CDR2 as SYGVKD. V was pared by 1 base and J by 2 bases, with 12 bases between. This CDR3 is CAISELAASTYEQYF. The CDR3 coding sequence is TGTGCCATCAGTGAGTTGGCAGCTAGCACCTACGAGCAGTACTTC.

This clone occurred once. The junction does not match germline at one end; this may be a read error. Different DNA sequences within this sample yield the same CDR3. J is TRBJ1-6 and V is TRBV6-1; weak D call: TRBD1 (5 bases). The CDR3 runs to 16 residues. Germline CDR1 and CDR2: MNHNS and SASEGT. The chain's CDR3 is CASSEGEGSYNSPLHF. The CDR3 nucleotides are TGTGCCAGCAGCGAAGGGGAGGGTTCCTATAATTCACCCCTCCACTTT.

V and J are TRBV29-1 and TRBJ2-3; D is perhaps TRBD1 (5 bases). Germline CDR1 SQVTM, CDR2 ANQGSEA. The CDR3 is made up of 15 amino acids. The ends were cut back, 4 bases at V and 2 bases at J, with 16 bases in the middle. CDR3 sequence: CSVAQTAQTTDTQYF. As DNA, the CDR3 is TGCAGCGTTGCTCAGACAGCACAAACCACAGATACGCAGTATTTT.

V and J are TRBV6-6 and TRBJ1-1; no clear D gene. The CDR3 loop spans 14 amino acids. V lost 5 bases, J lost 6 bases, and 16 bases lay in between. Germline CDR1 and CDR2: MNHNY and SVGAGI (reference sequence). For the CDR3, the DNA is TGTGCCAGCAGTGGCCTCGGGGTATTCGCTGAAGCTTTCTTT. Translation gives CASSGLGVFAEAFF.

This chain uses TRBV19 with TRBJ1-2; D call uncertain. CDR3 length: 13 residues. Trimming left V 6 bases short and J 9 bases short, with 17 bases between. CDR1 is LNHDA, CDR2 SQIVND, per germline (reference sequence). The DNA of the CDR3 is TGTGCCAGTAGGGTCAGTTACCGGGAGAGCTACACCTTC. It translates to CASRVSYRESYTF. Together with reference TRBV19 and TRBJ1-2, the CDR3 gives the full variable domain: DGGITQSPKYLFRKEGQNVTLSCEQNLNHDAMYWYRQDPGQGLRLIYYSQIVNDFQKGDIAEGYSVSREKKESFPLTVTSAQKNPTAFYLCASRVSYRESYTFGSGTRLTVV.

This rearrangement joins TRBV5-1 to TRBJ2-7, with 7 bases that match TRBD1. The CDR3 runs 15 residues. The V segment lost 1 base and the J segment 3 bases; nucleotides outside the gene matches: 7. The germline gives CDR1 SGHRS, CDR2 YFSETQ. In DNA form, the CDR3 reads TGCGCCAGCAGCTTGCAGACGGCAGGGGGCTACGAGCAGTACTTC. Translated: CASSLQTAGGYEQYF.

This chain joins TRBV2 and TRBJ2-1; D is perhaps TRBD1 (6 bases). CDR3 size: 13 residues. V gave up 2 bases and J gave up 9 bases, with 11 bases separating them. CDR1 and CDR2 (germline): SNHLY, FYNNEI. The CDR3 DNA sequence: TGTGCCAGCAGTGAATACAGGGTGGGTGAGCAGTTCTTC. Amino acids: CASSEYRVGEQFF.